A selection of T cell receptor beta chains follows, all from one sample in a study of blood T cells in healthy people across ages. Each CDR3 protein gets one entry after TCRdb re-called the 5' RACE reads with MiXCR. The table has approximately 780,000 distinct CDR3 sequences, roughly 25% seen once. These data were also filed under a second study, of T cells of mothers and their children.

The sequenced sample was blood. Receptor source: a boy aged 10-17 years in good health. CDR3s include the opening cysteine and the closing phenylalanine or tryptophan. The D gene is left open where the match is weak. Clone size, where shown, is once, few, many, or a class for clones that have expanded.

V gene	J gene	clone size	D gene	CDR3 protein	CDR3 DNA
TRBV7-2	TRBJ2-1	NA	NA	CASSLNWNNEQFF	TGTGCCAGCAGCTTAAATTGGAACAATGAGCAGTTCTTC
TRBV15	TRBJ1-2	few	TRBD1	CATSRGSLNYGYTF	TGTGCCACCTCCAGGGGGTCTCTTAACTATGGCTACACCTTC
TRBV27	TRBJ2-7	NA	TRBD1	CASSLLTGKSYEQYF	TGTGCCAGCAGTTTACTGACAGGGAAGTCCTACGAGCAGTACTTC
TRBV7-9	TRBJ2-7	NA	NA	CASRPPGRPYEQYF	TGTGCCAGCAGACCTCCGGGACGGCCCTACGAGCAGTACTTC
TRBV6-1	TRBJ1-1	NA	NA	CASSELQGWKNTEAFF	TGTGCCAGCAGTGAACTACAGGGCTGGAAGAACACTGAAGCTTTCTTT
TRBV24-1	TRBJ1-2	NA	NA	CATSAGRGYTF	TGTGCCACCAGTGCAGGGCGCGGCTACACCTTC
TRBV28	TRBJ1-2	few	NA	CASSFQGRRAYGYTF	TGTGCCAGCAGTTTCCAAGGACGGAGGGCCTATGGCTACACCTTC
TRBV5-1	TRBJ2-7	many	TRBD1	CASSLGTGAYEQYF	TGTGCCAGCAGCTTAGGGACAGGGGCCTACGAGCAGTACTTC
TRBV6-2/TRBV6-3	TRBJ2-6	NA	NA	CASTRNLGYGANVLTF	TGTGCCAGCACACGAAATCTTGGGTACGGGGCCAACGTCCTGACTTTC
TRBV21-1	TRBJ2-4	NA	NA	CASSNRWGALNIQYF	TGTGCCAGCAGCAATAGGTGGGGGGCTTTAAACATTCAGTACTTC
TRBV29-1	TRBJ2-7	NA	TRBD1	CSATGGRYEQYF	TGCAGCGCCACAGGGGGCAGGTACGAGCAGTACTTC
TRBV7-6	TRBJ1-3	NA	NA	CASSLNRVPGNTIYF	TGTGCCAGCAGCTTAAACAGGGTACCCGGAAACACCATATATTTT
TRBV18	TRBJ2-7	NA	NA	CASSLTGYDEQYF	TGTGCCAGCTCACTTACAGGGTACGACGAGCAGTACTTC
TRBV4-1	TRBJ1-2	NA	NA	CASSQLWISRDDGGGYTF	TGCGCCAGCAGCCAACTATGGATCTCCCGGGACGACGGTGGGGGCTACACCTTC
TRBV29-1	TRBJ2-7	NA	TRBD1	CSDLPRDRGSEQYF	TGCAGCGACCTCCCCCGGGACAGGGGCTCCGAGCAGTACTTC
TRBV11-2	TRBJ1-1	few	NA	CASSLDNPNTEAFF	TGTGCCAGCAGCTTAGACAACCCGAACACTGAAGCTTTCTTT
TRBV14	TRBJ1-2	few	TRBD1	CASSSQGGGYGYTF	TGTGCCAGCAGCTCACAGGGGGGGGGCTATGGCTACACCTTC